This passage covers 3 T cell receptor beta chains from one sample sequenced in a study of early T cells in non-severe SARS-CoV-2 infection. TCRdb re-called the 5' RACE reads with MiXCR, one entry per CDR3 protein. The sample carries over 60,000 distinct CDR3 sequences, 10% to 12% recorded once. The sample here was whole blood, taken at baseline. Every receptor here comes from an adult who was a healthcare worker with PCR-confirmed SARS-CoV-2 infection or an uninfected control (not recorded which).

This chain joins TRBV11-2 and TRBJ2-4, with TRBD2 matching 9 bases. The V and J ends lost 6 bases and 0 bases, in that order; junction bases with no gene match: 3. The V gene's germline CDR1 is SGHAT and CDR2 FQNNGV. The CDR3 loop spans 15 amino acids. The CDR3 sequence: CASRPTSGAKNIQYF. CDR3 nucleotides: TGTGCCAGCAGGCCGACTAGCGGAGCCAAAAACATTCAGTACTTC.

The chain is built from TRBV25-1 and TRBJ2-7; 7 nucleotides agree with TRBD2. The CDR3 runs 14 residues. J lost 7 bases, V lost 6 bases, and 12 bases had no gene match. CDR1 is MGHDK, CDR2 SYGVNS, per germline. The CDR3 region is CASRPMGGAREQYF. In nucleotides, the CDR3 is TGTGCCAGCAGGCCGATGGGAGGGGCACGGGAGCAGTACTTC.

This chain joins TRBV2 and TRBJ2-3; the D gene is possibly TRBD2 (5 bases). This CDR3 comprises 14 residues. V lost 7 bases to trimming and J lost 0 bases, with 11 bases between them. Germline lookup yields CDR1 SNHLY and CDR2 FYNNEI. The CDR3 nucleotides are TGTGCCAGCAATAGATTAGCGAGCACAGATACGCAGTATTTT. Encoded protein: CASNRLASTDTQYF.